The rows below give T cell receptor beta chains drawn from one sample of a study of Graves' ophthalmopathy and Graves' hyperthyroidism. TCRdb passed the multiplex PCR reads through MiXCR, listing each CDR3 protein once. The sample yields more than 550,000 distinct CDR3 sequences, about 41% seen once. The sample comprised peripheral blood. These receptors were taken from an adult man with Graves' ophthalmopathy. The CDR3 runs from the conserved cysteine through the conserved F or W. A D gene is named only where the DNA matches it firmly. Only part of the rows carry a size: once, few, many, or a class if the clone is expanded.

j_gene: TRBJ1-4; v_gene: TRBV10-3; d_gene: -; abundance: -; CDR3nt: TGTGCCAGCAAAACGGTCGTAGATGGGGAAAAACTGTTTTTT; CDR3aa: CASKTVVDGEKLFF
j_gene: TRBJ1-4; v_gene: TRBV6-2/TRBV6-3; d_gene: -; abundance: -; CDR3nt: TGTGCCAGCGAGGGAACGTATGAAAAACTGTTTTTT; CDR3aa: CASEGTYEKLFF
j_gene: TRBJ2-5; v_gene: TRBV11-2; d_gene: TRBD2; abundance: -; CDR3nt: TGTGCCAGCAGCTTTCGGGAAACTAGCGGGAACGGAGGGACCCAGTACTTC; CDR3aa: CASSFRETSGNGGTQYF
j_gene: TRBJ1-6; v_gene: TRBV10-1; d_gene: -; abundance: many; CDR3nt: TGCGCCAGCAGGCAGGGGAGCACCTATAATTCACCCCTCCACTTT; CDR3aa: CASRQGSTYNSPLHF
j_gene: TRBJ2-3; v_gene: TRBV20-1; d_gene: -; abundance: -; CDR3nt: TGCAGTGGGGGTGGAGATACGCAGTATTTT; CDR3aa: CSGGGDTQYF
j_gene: TRBJ2-7; v_gene: TRBV12-3/TRBV12-4; d_gene: TRBD2; abundance: -; CDR3nt: TGTGCCAGCAGCACCGTTGGGACTAGTGCCTACGAGCAGTACTTC; CDR3aa: CASSTVGTSAYEQYF
j_gene: TRBJ1-2; v_gene: TRBV29-1; d_gene: -; abundance: many; CDR3nt: TGCAGCGTTGAAGACGGTAACTATGGCTACACCTTC; CDR3aa: CSVEDGNYGYTF
j_gene: TRBJ2-7; v_gene: TRBV6-6; d_gene: -; abundance: many; CDR3nt: TGTGCCAGCAAACGGGGTCCCGAGCAGTACTTC; CDR3aa: CASKRGPEQYF
j_gene: TRBJ1-5; v_gene: TRBV10-3; d_gene: -; abundance: few; CDR3nt: TGTGCCAGCAGTTGGGATCTACCCAATCAGCCCCAGCATTTT; CDR3aa: CASSWDLPNQPQHF
j_gene: TRBJ1-5; v_gene: TRBV19; d_gene: -; abundance: few; CDR3nt: TGTGCCAGTAGTATGTCGGGAAGACAGAATCAGCCCCAGCATTTT; CDR3aa: CASSMSGRQNQPQHF
j_gene: TRBJ1-4; v_gene: TRBV7-2; d_gene: -; abundance: few; CDR3nt: TGTGCCAGCAGCCACTCGGGGAGGGGCGAGGAAAAACTGTTTTTT; CDR3aa: CASSHSGRGEEKLFF
j_gene: TRBJ2-5; v_gene: TRBV20-1; d_gene: TRBD1; abundance: -; CDR3nt: TGCAGTGCTATTGAGCCGGGACAGCTAAAAGGGACCCAGTACTTC; CDR3aa: CSAIEPGQLKGTQYF
j_gene: TRBJ2-5; v_gene: TRBV7-8; d_gene: -; abundance: -; CDR3nt: -; CDR3aa: CASSFYICSAGDRGETQYF
j_gene: TRBJ1-1; v_gene: TRBV29-1; d_gene: -; abundance: many; CDR3nt: TGCAGCGTTGGCAGGGCTGAGACTGAAGCTTTCTTT; CDR3aa: CSVGRAETEAFF
j_gene: TRBJ1-5; v_gene: TRBV5-6; d_gene: -; abundance: few; CDR3nt: TGTGCCAGCAGTACCTGGGGTGGGGGAGATGTTAGCAATCAGCCCCAGCATTTT; CDR3aa: CASSTWGGGDVSNQPQHF
j_gene: TRBJ2-7; v_gene: TRBV25-1; d_gene: -; abundance: -; CDR3nt: TGTGCCAGCAGGCGGGACGGGGCCGACGAGCAGTACTTC; CDR3aa: CASRRDGADEQYF
j_gene: TRBJ2-7; v_gene: TRBV20-1; d_gene: TRBD2; abundance: -; CDR3nt: TGCAGTGCTCTATGGACTAGCGGGAGAGGTAACCGGGGCGAGCAGTACTTC; CDR3aa: CSALWTSGRGNRGEQYF
j_gene: TRBJ1-4; v_gene: TRBV7-8; d_gene: TRBD1; abundance: many; CDR3nt: TGTGCCAGCAGCCCCTCCGTGTACGGACAGGGTTTTGAAAAACTGTTTTTT; CDR3aa: CASSPSVYGQGFEKLFF
j_gene: TRBJ1-5; v_gene: TRBV2; d_gene: TRBD1; abundance: many; CDR3nt: TGTGCCAGCAGCTTCCGGGACAGGGGACAGCCCCAGCATTTT; CDR3aa: CASSFRDRGQPQHF
j_gene: TRBJ1-1; v_gene: TRBV7-9; d_gene: -; abundance: many; CDR3nt: TGTGCCAGCAGCTCCCCAGGGCGGAATACTGAAGCTTTCTTT; CDR3aa: CASSSPGRNTEAFF
j_gene: TRBJ2-2; v_gene: TRBV7-2; d_gene: TRBD1; abundance: -; CDR3nt: TGTGCCAGCAGCTTAGCGCTAGGAGCGACAGGGTCTAACACCGGGGAGCTGTTTTTT; CDR3aa: CASSLALGATGSNTGELFF
j_gene: TRBJ2-7; v_gene: TRBV4-1; d_gene: -; abundance: many; CDR3nt: TGCGCCAGCAGCCAAGCTGAGAGCTACGAGCAGTACTTC; CDR3aa: CASSQAESYEQYF
j_gene: TRBJ1-5; v_gene: TRBV5-6; d_gene: -; abundance: many; CDR3nt: TGTGCCAGCAGCTTGAACCCTAGCAATCAGCCCCAGCATTTT; CDR3aa: CASSLNPSNQPQHF
j_gene: TRBJ2-2; v_gene: TRBV11-1; d_gene: TRBD1; abundance: -; CDR3nt: TGTGCCAGCAGCTTTACCCAAGGGGGCTTGGACACCGGGGAGCTGTTTTTT; CDR3aa: CASSFTQGGLDTGELFF
j_gene: TRBJ2-5; v_gene: TRBV25-1; d_gene: TRBD2; abundance: -; CDR3nt: TGTGCCAGCAGTGAATATACGGGACTAGCGGGAGGGCCGGAGACCCAGTACTTC; CDR3aa: CASSEYTGLAGGPETQYF
j_gene: TRBJ1-2; v_gene: TRBV7-2; d_gene: TRBD1; abundance: many; CDR3nt: TGTGCCAGCAGCTTAACGGGACAGGCCTATGGCTACACCTTC; CDR3aa: CASSLTGQAYGYTF
j_gene: TRBJ1-1; v_gene: TRBV4-3; d_gene: TRBD1; abundance: many; CDR3nt: TGCGCCAGCAGCCAAGACCAGGGACAGCGAGCTTTCTTT; CDR3aa: CASSQDQGQRAFF
j_gene: TRBJ2-7; v_gene: TRBV7-9; d_gene: -; abundance: -; CDR3nt: TGTGCCAGCGGCTTACAGGACTTAAGCTACGAGCAGTACTTC; CDR3aa: CASGLQDLSYEQYF
j_gene: TRBJ2-7; v_gene: TRBV20-1; d_gene: TRBD2; abundance: -; CDR3nt: TGCGGTGGGACTAGCTGGTACGAGCAGTACTTC; CDR3aa: CGGTSWYEQYF
j_gene: TRBJ1-1; v_gene: TRBV20-1; d_gene: -; abundance: many; CDR3nt: TGCAGTGCTCCCGATTACACTGAAGCTTTCTTT; CDR3aa: CSAPDYTEAFF
j_gene: TRBJ1-1; v_gene: TRBV7-9; d_gene: -; abundance: many; CDR3nt: TGTGCCAGCAGCTTGGACCCGAACACTGAAGCTTTCTTT; CDR3aa: CASSLDPNTEAFF
j_gene: TRBJ1-5; v_gene: TRBV2; d_gene: TRBD1; abundance: few; CDR3nt: TGTGCCAGCAGTTTCTCCGGGACAGGGGCTTGGCGCAATCAGCCCCAGCATTTT; CDR3aa: CASSFSGTGAWRNQPQHF